Listed below are T cell receptor beta chains from one sample, sequenced in a study of siplizumab effects on memory and regulatory T cells. Libraries were prepared by immunoSEQ multiplex PCR; TCRdb keeps only in-frame clonotypes and omits some of them. This table holds about 69,000 clones, roughly 88% found once. Sequenced input: Tregs sorted from blood. The receptors were gathered from a human donor in good health. CDR3s include the opening cysteine and the closing phenylalanine or tryptophan. Fields, in order: clone size, CDR3 length, J gene, D gene, V gene, CDR3 protein, CDR3 DNA. D genes are given only for firm matches. Size is stated for part of the rows, as once, few or many counts, or as a class when the clone is expanded.

NA | 14 | TRBJ2-3 | TRBD2 | TRBV18 | CASSGGRGTDTQYF | TGTGCCAGCTCCGGCGGGAGGGGCACAGATACGCAGTATTTT
NA | 13 | TRBJ2-3 | NA | TRBV11-3 | CASSPPFSDTQYF | TGTGCCAGCAGCCCACCCTTTTCAGATACGCAGTATTTT
few | 15 | TRBJ1-5 | NA | TRBV19 | CASSVGPGLGQPQHF | TGTGCCAGTAGTGTGGGCCCGGGTTTAGGTCAGCCCCAGCATTTT
NA | 16 | TRBJ2-1 | TRBD2 | TRBV9 | CASSVGTSGDYNEQFF | TGTGCCAGCAGCGTGGGGACTAGCGGAGATTACAATGAGCAGTTCTTC
NA | 15 | TRBJ2-3 | NA | TRBV2 | CASKDPGSRTDTQYF | TGTGCCAGCAAGGACCCCGGATCGCGTACGGATACGCAGTATTTT
NA | 14 | TRBJ1-4 | TRBD1 | TRBV5-4 | CASSSRDRGEKLFF | TGTGCCAGCAGCTCTAGGGACAGGGGAGAAAAACTGTTTTTT
NA | 14 | TRBJ2-1 | NA | TRBV5-6 | CASSLVGAYNEQFF | TGTGCCAGCAGCTTGGTCGGAGCTTACAATGAGCAGTTCTTC
NA | 16 | TRBJ2-3 | NA | TRBV5-1 | CASSLGPRGSTDTQYF | TGCGCCAGCAGCTTGGGGCCGAGGGGTAGCACAGATACGCAGTATTTT
medium-sized | 14 | TRBJ1-1 | NA | TRBV28 | CASRRDPRGTEAFF | TGTGCCAGCAGACGGGACCCCCGGGGGACTGAAGCTTTCTTT
once | 14 | TRBJ2-5 | NA | TRBV5-5 | CASSFGQRKETQYF | TGTGCCAGCAGCTTCGGCCAGAGGAAGGAGACCCAGTACTTC
medium-sized | 13 | TRBJ2-1 | TRBD1 | TRBV27 | CATRTGAQFEQFF | TGTGCCACTAGGACAGGGGCCCAATTTGAGCAGTTCTTC
NA | 17 | TRBJ2-1 | NA | TRBV21-1 | CASRSRGWEGPYNEQFF | TGTGCCAGCAGGAGCAGGGGTTGGGAGGGCCCCTACAATGAGCAGTTCTTC
NA | 14 | TRBJ2-7 | TRBD1 | TRBV11-2 | CASSGAQGPCEQYF | TGTGCCAGCAGCGGCGCACAGGGGCCATGCGAGCAGTACTTC
NA | 12 | TRBJ2-5 | NA | TRBV30 | CAWSSRLETQYF | TGTGCCTGGAGCTCGAGATTAGAGACCCAGTACTTC
NA | 15 | TRBJ1-2 | TRBD1 | TRBV19 | CASTPFGQGSYGYTF | TGTGCCAGTACCCCCTTTGGACAGGGGTCCTATGGCTACACCTTC
NA | 13 | TRBJ2-1 | NA | TRBV9 | CASSVGVASEQFF | TGTGCCAGCAGCGTAGGGGTAGCTAGTGAGCAGTTCTTC
NA | 13 | TRBJ2-1 | NA | TRBV7-9 | CASSMGLRPLPVF | TGTGCCAGCAGCATGGGACTCCGACCGCTCCCGGTCTTC
once | 17 | TRBJ2-3 | TRBD2 | TRBV9 | CASSVDSSGRAGDTQYF | TGTGCCAGCAGCGTAGACTCTAGCGGGAGGGCGGGAGATACGCAGTATTTT
few | 14 | TRBJ1-1 | NA | TRBV19 | CASTIGGLTTEAFF | TGTGCCAGTACTATCGGGGGATTGACGACTGAAGCTTTCTTT
NA | 14 | TRBJ1-1 | TRBD1 | TRBV6-6 | CASSLRGQGAEAFF | TGTGCCAGCAGTCTGAGGGGGCAAGGGGCTGAAGCTTTCTTT
NA | 17 | TRBJ1-5 | NA | TRBV19 | CASSLILGRGGNQPQHF | TGTGCCAGTAGCCTTATCCTGGGCCGGGGGGGTAATCAGCCCCAGCATTTT
NA | 15 | TRBJ2-7 | NA | TRBV11-1 | CASSLLAGSFYEQYF | TGTGCCAGCAGCTTACTGGCAGGGTCCTTTTACGAGCAGTACTTC
NA | 14 | TRBJ1-1 | TRBD1 | TRBV18 | CASSPTGGDTEAFF | TGTGCCAGCTCACCAACAGGGGGGGACACTGAAGCTTTCTTT
NA | 15 | TRBJ2-3 | NA | TRBV7-8 | CASSFRDGGTDTQYF | TGTGCCAGCAGCTTCCGGGACGGTGGCACAGATACGCAGTATTTT
once | 15 | TRBJ2-1 | TRBD2 | TRBV4-1 | CASSQEPGGYNEQFF | TGCGCCAGCAGCCAAGAGCCGGGAGGGTACAATGAGCAGTTCTTC
NA | 13 | TRBJ2-2 | TRBD1 | TRBV6-6 | CASSRQGYGELFF | TGTGCCAGCAGTAGACAGGGCTACGGGGAGCTGTTTTTT
NA | 14 | TRBJ2-7 | NA | TRBV4-3 | CASSQDLYGYEQYF | TGCGCCAGCAGCCAAGATCTTTACGGCTACGAGCAGTACTTC
NA | 15 | TRBJ2-3 | TRBD2 | TRBV6-4 | CASRLAGNLADTQYF | TGTGCCAGCAGACTAGCGGGAAATCTTGCAGATACGCAGTATTTT
NA | 15 | TRBJ2-1 | TRBD2 | TRBV6-4 | CASSVAGASYNEQFF | TGTGCCAGCAGCGTAGCGGGAGCGTCCTACAATGAGCAGTTCTTC
NA | 14 | TRBJ1-1 | NA | TRBV11-2 | CASSLVRLGVEAFF | TGTGCCAGCAGCTTAGTGCGGTTGGGGGTTGAAGCTTTCTTT
NA | 19 | TRBJ1-2 | TRBD1 | TRBV9 | CASSRQGKNLALANYGYTF | TGTGCCAGCTCCCGACAGGGGAAAAACTTGGCTTTAGCTAACTATGGCTACACCTTC
few | 15 | TRBJ1-3 | NA | TRBV11-2 | CASSPHQGGMSTIYF | TGTGCCAGCAGTCCCCACCAAGGTGGTATGTCCACCATATATTTT
NA | 14 | TRBJ1-1 | NA | TRBV6-5 | CASSSRTPRTEAFF | TGTGCCAGCAGTTCGCGGACACCTAGGACTGAAGCTTTCTTT
NA | 17 | TRBJ2-5 | TRBD2 | TRBV19 | CASSRPPLAGGRETQYF | TGTGCCAGTAGTCGGCCCCCCCTAGCGGGAGGCCGAGAGACCCAGTACTTC
NA | 14 | TRBJ2-1 | TRBD2 | TRBV29-1 | CSVGVLAGGDEQFF | TGCAGCGTTGGGGTACTAGCGGGAGGAGATGAGCAGTTCTTC
NA | 13 | TRBJ2-3 | NA | TRBV5-1 | CASSLDSTDAQYF | TGCGCCAGCAGCTTGGACAGCACAGATGCGCAGTATTTT
NA | 13 | TRBJ2-1 | TRBD1 | TRBV28 | CASGTGLGNEQFF | TGTGCCAGTGGGACAGGGCTGGGCAATGAGCAGTTCTTC
NA | 15 | TRBJ1-2 | TRBD1 | TRBV7-8 | CASSLILTGDYGYTF | TGTGCCAGCAGCTTAATTTTAACAGGGGACTATGGCTACACCTTC
NA | 15 | TRBJ2-1 | TRBD2 | TRBV9 | CASSVELAGGNEQFF | TGTGCCAGCAGCGTAGAACTAGCGGGAGGAAATGAGCAGTTCTTC
NA | 13 | TRBJ2-1 | NA | TRBV7-9 | CASSLPVYNEQFF | TGTGCCAGCAGCTTACCCGTCTACAATGAGCAGTTCTTC
NA | 12 | TRBJ2-1 | NA | TRBV19 | CATSSTSREQFF | TGTGCCACTTCCTCAACCAGCAGAGAGCAGTTCTTC
NA | 14 | TRBJ1-1 | TRBD1 | TRBV5-6 | CASSFNRGDTEAFF | TGTGCCAGCAGCTTCAACAGGGGGGACACTGAAGCTTTCTTT
NA | 11 | TRBJ2-7 | TRBD1 | TRBV5-1 | CASSSPGQLYF | TGCGCCAGCAGCTCACCGGGACAGCTGTACTTC
NA | 16 | TRBJ2-1 | NA | TRBV10-3 | CAISESLQGRDNEQFF | TGTGCCATCAGTGAGTCGTTACAGGGCAGGGACAATGAGCAGTTCTTC
NA | 13 | TRBJ1-5 | TRBD1 | TRBV6-5 | CASNRTGCQPQHF | TGTGCCAGCAATCGGACAGGGTGTCAGCCCCAGCATTTT
once | 14 | TRBJ2-1 | NA | TRBV9 | CASSVGYRDNEQFF | TGTGCCAGCAGCGTAGGGTACAGGGACAATGAGCAGTTCTTC
few | 13 | TRBJ2-2 | NA | TRBV19 | CASSIKGAGELFF | TGTGCCAGTAGTATAAAAGGGGCCGGGGAGCTGTTTTTT
NA | 13 | TRBJ2-1 | TRBD2 | TRBV7-2 | CASRSGRGGGQFF | TGTGCCAGCAGGAGCGGGAGAGGGGGGGGGCAGTTCTTC
few | 12 | TRBJ1-3 | NA | TRBV5-1 | CASSSDGNTIYF | TGCGCCAGCAGCTCCGATGGAAACACCATATATTTT
NA | 14 | TRBJ1-2 | NA | TRBV9 | CASSAPPRAYGYTF | TGTGCCAGCAGCGCCCCGCCCCGAGCCTATGGCTACACCTTC
NA | 12 | TRBJ2-2 | NA | TRBV10-3 | CAISLFAGELFF | TGTGCCATCAGCCTCTTTGCCGGGGAGCTGTTTTTT